This T cell receptor beta chain was obtained from a study of T cell responses to AZD1222 COVID-19 vaccine. Study-level results: Spike as a whole was targeted by vaccine-associated CD4 TCRs, dominant at 160-218 and 743-854. Only after the peak T cell response were repertoires sampled.

Produced via immunoSEQ multiplex PCR; TCRdb's table is partial and in-frame only. Of under 200,000 clones listed, roughly 94% are singletons. Comment on this clone: The antigen remains unidentified.

V was clipped by 0 bases and J by 8 bases, with 16 bases between them. CDR3 size: 14 residues. Germline loops: CDR1 GTSNPN, CDR2 SVGIG (reference sequence). This TCR came from an adult who received the AZD1222 COVID-19 vaccine. The chain combines TRBV30 with TRBJ1-1; D remains unclear. Sample: peripheral blood, taken 28 days after the second AZD1222 dose. The CDR3 DNA is TGTGCCTGGAGTGTTTCCGGAAGACGGATGGAAGCTTTCTTT. Amino acids: CAWSVSGRRMEAFF.